What follows is one T cell receptor (beta chain) and its context. The treatment denotes: around 19 received Ad26.COV2.S at low or high dose, single or two shots; about 5 received placebo; per-sample allocation not given. Specimen acquisition occurred on day 63 following the initial vaccine or placebo injection. The data were obtained in a study of Ad26.COV2.S vaccination and SARS-CoV-2 variants. TCRdb's copy holds only in-frame clones and misses some; the assay was immunoSEQ multiplex PCR. The top ten clones hold 2.1% of a sample with approximately 300,000 clones, over 80% of them seen once. V dropped 0 bases and J dropped 6 bases, with 12 bases sitting between them. Germline CDR1 SGHRS, CDR2 YFSETQ. The CDR3 is 14 residues long.

The clonotype comes from a person aged 18 to 65 who received the Ad26.COV2.S COVID-19 vaccine or a placebo. The sample here was peripheral blood, taken in a trial of Ad26.COV2.S vaccine versus placebo. The chain links TRBV5-1 to TRBJ1-1; D is undetermined. The CDR3 loop reads CASSLGGWGAEAFF. In DNA, the CDR3 is TGCGCCAGCAGCTTGGGCGGGTGGGGAGCTGAAGCTTTCTTT.